The clone carrying this TCR beta chain was detected only once. Germline assignment: CDR1 LGHNA and CDR2 YNFKEQ. The CDR3 sequence is 16 residues long. The trim removed 5 bases at V and 3 bases at J, leaving 9 bases unmatched. The sample belongs to a study of blood T cell repertoires in COVID-19. Profiled with immunoSEQ multiplex PCR; TCRdb holds only in-frame clones, not every one. Among around 95,000 clones, approximately 93% were seen once, and the ten largest hold 2% to 2.5%. The origin of this receptor is a man aged 45-65 years with active COVID-19. Sequenced sample: peripheral blood. This chain links TRBV4-2 with TRBJ2-1, with 8 bases matching TRBD1. As DNA, the CDR3 is TGTGCCAGCAGCACACAAGGACAGGGCCGCTACAATGAGCAGTTCTTC. Its protein product is CASSTQGQGRYNEQFF.